Shown below are 9 T cell receptor beta chains from a single sample sequenced in a study of cytomegalovirus exposure and HLA in healthy donors. The PCR was carried out with 60 Vbeta primers and 13 Jbeta primers. The table came from immunoSEQ multiplex PCR; TCRdb's copy has only in-frame clones and leaves some out. The data contain 150,000 to 160,000 clones, approximately 72% of them singletons. Sample: PBMCs. The receptors come from a man aged 18 to 29 in good health and CMV-seronegative.

This clone was picked up one time. This chain connects TRBV5-1 to TRBJ2-1; D might be TRBD2 (5 bases). The V end was cut by 4 bases, the J end by 4 bases, with 12 bases between. This CDR3 has 14 residues. From germline, CDR1 is SGHRS and CDR2 YFSETQ. The CDR3 bases are TGCGCCAGCAGCACGGACTTCACTTACAATGAGCAGTTCTTC. As protein: CASSTDFTYNEQFF.

The chain recombines TRBV4-1 with TRBJ2-5; 8 nucleotides match TRBD1. The ends lost 1 base at V and 2 bases at J; junction bases unmatched: 6. Germline V gene sequence: CDR1 MGHRA, CDR2 YSYEKL. CDR3 length equals 16 residues. The DNA of the CDR3 is TGCGCCAGCAGCCAAGTGGGACAGGCCCCACAAGAGACCCAGTACTTC. The encoded protein is CASSQVGQAPQETQYF.

The rearrangement joins TRBV6-1 to TRBJ1-2; D uncertain. Trimming removed 0 bases from V and 7 bases from J, with 21 bases in between. The CDR3 extends over 17 amino acids. Germline assignment: CDR1 MNHNS and CDR2 SASEGT. The CDR3 reads CASSEAGTAFTISGYTF. The CDR3, as DNA: TGTGCCAGCAGTGAAGCTGGCACGGCATTTACTATCTCTGGCTACACCTTC.

The chain combines TRBV28 with TRBJ2-1; D gene uncertain. Germline V lookup: CDR1 MDHEN, CDR2 SYDVKM. This CDR3 region has 12 residues. Deletions cut 1 base from V and 7 bases from J, with 5 bases between. In nucleotides, the CDR3 is TGTGCCAGCAGTTTATCGTTGAATGAGCAGTTCTTC. Protein: CASSLSLNEQFF.

The rearrangement joins TRBV19 to TRBJ1-2, with TRBD1 matching 9 bases. Germline loops: CDR1 LNHDA, CDR2 SQIVND (reference sequence). The V and J ends lost 6 bases and 5 bases, in that order; junction bases with no gene match: 7. The CDR3 extends over 14 amino acids. The CDR3 spells CASSQYGTGYGYTF. DNA of the CDR3: TGTGCCAGTAGCCAATACGGGACAGGGTATGGCTACACCTTC.

The rearrangement links TRBV7-9 to TRBJ2-7; D is uncertain. The germline CDR1 and CDR2 sequences are SEHNR and FQNEAQ (reference sequence). Trimming shortened V by 5 bases and J by 5 bases, and 13 bases separated the two germline ends. CDR3 length equals 13 residues. This CDR3 is CASSRDVRNEQYF. For the CDR3, the DNA is TGTGCCAGCAGCCGCGACGTGCGGAACGAGCAGTACTTC.

This clone was observed a single time. J is TRBJ1-3 and V is TRBV30; D is perhaps TRBD1 (5 bases). V lost 4 bases, J lost 2 bases, and 6 bases lay in between. There are 12 residues in the CDR3. Germline V gene data show CDR1 as GTSNPN and CDR2 as SVGIG (reference sequence). CDR3 DNA sequence: TGTGCCTGGAAAGGGGCTGGAAACACCATATATTTT. It encodes CAWKGAGNTIYF.

V and J are TRBV5-4 and TRBJ1-6; 10 positions match TRBD1. The V and J ends lost 4 bases and 4 bases, in that order; junction bases with no gene match: 5. Per germline, CDR1 SGHNT and CDR2 YYREEE (reference sequence). The CDR3 is 16 amino acids. The CDR3 DNA reads TGTGCCAGCAGCAAGGACAGGGGGAAGTATAATTCACCCCTCCACTTT. Its protein product is CASSKDRGKYNSPLHF.

The rearrangement links TRBV7-8 to TRBJ2-7, with 8 nucleotides matching TRBD1. V was pared by 5 bases and J by 2 bases, with 5 bases of the junction left unmatched. Germline CDR1 SGHVS, CDR2 FQNEAQ. The CDR3 extends over 14 amino acids. CDR3 protein: CASSPGTGPYEQYF. DNA of the CDR3: TGTGCCAGCAGCCCGGGGACAGGTCCCTACGAGCAGTACTTC.